A selection of T cell receptor beta chains follows, all from one sample in a study of CD8 T cells in Susac syndrome. TCRdb analysed the immunoSEQ multiplex PCR reads with MiXCR anew, one entry per CDR3 protein. There are around 100,000 distinct CDR3 sequences in the sample; 95% occur only once, and around 0.3% lies in the top ten. The specimen was CD8+ T cells from PBMCs. All receptors derive from a human donor with Susac syndrome. Both conserved end residues are part of each CDR3. D genes are given only for firm matches. The listing skips clone size in some rows; elsewhere it reads once, few, many or a size class.

clone_size j_call v_call d_call cdr3_nt cdr3_aa
- TRBJ1-5 TRBV5-1 - TGCGCCAGCAGCTTCCCTCATGGCAGAACTCAGCCCCAGCATTTT CASSFPHGRTQPQHF
- TRBJ1-2 TRBV6-5 - TGTGCCAGCACCAACGGGGGAGGCTACACCTTC CASTNGGGYTF
- TRBJ1-6 TRBV4-1 - TGCGCCAGCAGCCAACGAAATAGGATCCTTCCCGATAATTCACCCCTCCACTTT CASSQRNRILPDNSPLHF
- TRBJ2-5 TRBV4-1 - TGCGCCAGCAGCCACGGGGATTTCCAAGAGACCCAGTACTTC CASSHGDFQETQYF
- TRBJ2-7 TRBV20-1 - TGCAGTGCTACGGACGGCGACTACGAGCAGTACTTC CSATDGDYEQYF
- TRBJ2-5 TRBV14 - TGTGCCAGCAGCCAAGCCCGGGGAGGCCAAGAGACCCAGTACTTC CASSQARGGQETQYF
- TRBJ2-7 TRBV20-1 TRBD2 TGCAGTGCTAGAGATCTCGAGCGGGGGAGCTCCTACGAGCAGTACTTC CSARDLERGSSYEQYF
- TRBJ2-7 TRBV15 - TGTGCCACCAGCAGAGTCTGGGGACCGACCTACGAGCAGTACTTC CATSRVWGPTYEQYF
- TRBJ2-5 TRBV7-8 - TGTGCCAGCAGCTTAGATCGGGAGACCCAGTACTTC CASSLDRETQYF
once TRBJ2-5 TRBV6-2/TRBV6-3 TRBD2 TGTGCCAGCAGTTACCCAGGACTAGCGCGAGGGGAAGAGACCCAGTACTTC CASSYPGLARGEETQYF
once TRBJ2-7 TRBV12-3/TRBV12-4 - TGTGCCAGCGGCCTCTCCGGGACGGTGGGGTACGAGCAGTACTTC CASGLSGTVGYEQYF
- TRBJ2-3 TRBV12-3/TRBV12-4 - TGTGCCAGCAGTTCAAGCTTGGGCGAACTGCAGTATTTT CASSSSLGELQYF
- TRBJ1-2 TRBV13 TRBD1 TGTGCCAGCAGCTCGGGGACAGCGGATTACTATGGCTACACCTTC CASSSGTADYYGYTF
- TRBJ2-5 TRBV2 - TGTGCCAGCAGTGGAGGGGACGTGACCCAGTACTTC CASSGGDVTQYF
- TRBJ1-2 TRBV29-1 - TGCAGCGTTGTCGGGGGAGCTGCTGGCTACACCTTC CSVVGGAAGYTF
- TRBJ1-5 TRBV20-1 - TGCAGTGCTACCGACCCTAATAGCAATCAGCCCCAGCATTTT CSATDPNSNQPQHF
- TRBJ2-3 TRBV20-1 TRBD1 TGCAGTGCGCCGGACAGGGGGCGGTCATCGGCAGATACGCAGTATTTT CSAPDRGRSSADTQYF
- TRBJ1-4 TRBV12-3/TRBV12-4 - TGTGCCAGCAGTTTTCAGGGATCTAATGAAAAACTGTTTTTT CASSFQGSNEKLFF
- TRBJ2-5 TRBV12-3/TRBV12-4 TRBD2 TGTGCCAGCACCTTAGCGGGAGGGGAGACCCAGTACTTC CASTLAGGETQYF
- TRBJ1-1 TRBV12-3/TRBV12-4 - TGTGCCAGCAGTTTGTCCTCCAAAAACACTGAAGCTTTCTTT CASSLSSKNTEAFF
- TRBJ2-4 TRBV29-1 - TGCAGCGTTGGCCCGGGGACGGCCAAAAACATTCAGTACTTC CSVGPGTAKNIQYF
- TRBJ2-1 TRBV29-1 TRBD1 TGCAGCGTTGAAGGTGACAGGGGTGATGAGCAGTTCTTC CSVEGDRGDEQFF
- TRBJ2-6 TRBV27 - TGTGCCAGCAGTTCTCACAGGGAGGCCGGGGCCAACGTCCTGACTTTC CASSSHREAGANVLTF
- TRBJ2-5 TRBV9 - TGTGCCAGCAGCGTAGGGGATGGGAACCAAGAGACCCAGTACTTC CASSVGDGNQETQYF
- TRBJ2-2 TRBV12-3/TRBV12-4 - TGTGCCAGCACTGAATCCGGGATTTCCACCGGGGAGCTGTTTTTT CASTESGISTGELFF
- TRBJ2-7 TRBV4-1 TRBD2 TGCGCCAGCAGCCAAGAAGGGGAGCCTAGCGGGTGGTACGAGCAGTACTTC CASSQEGEPSGWYEQYF
once TRBJ2-1 TRBV15 - TGTGCCACCAGCAGAGATGGGGGCGAACACAATGAGCAGTTCTTC CATSRDGGEHNEQFF
- TRBJ2-5 TRBV25-1 TRBD1 TGTGCCAGCAGTGAATTTAGGACAGGGGTCGAGACCCAGTACTTC CASSEFRTGVETQYF
- TRBJ2-5 TRBV29-1 - TGCAGCGGTAACCTGGGGCCAGAGACCCAGTACTTC CSGNLGPETQYF
once TRBJ2-3 TRBV4-1 - TGCGCCAGCAGCCAAGAGGCCCTTAGCACAGATACGCAGTATTTT CASSQEALSTDTQYF
few TRBJ2-7 TRBV7-9 TRBD2 TGTGCCAGCAGCCCGCCGGGGGGCTACGAGCAGTACTTC CASSPPGGYEQYF
few TRBJ1-5 TRBV28 - TGTGCCAGCAGTCGGACAGATAGCAATCAGCCCCAGCATTTT CASSRTDSNQPQHF
- TRBJ1-1 TRBV29-1 - TGCAGCGTTGAGGAGAACACTGAAGCTTTCTTT CSVEENTEAFF
- TRBJ2-5 TRBV20-1 TRBD2 TGCAGCAGCATAAAAATAGCGGGGGAATGGAAGACCCAGTACTTC CSSIKIAGEWKTQYF